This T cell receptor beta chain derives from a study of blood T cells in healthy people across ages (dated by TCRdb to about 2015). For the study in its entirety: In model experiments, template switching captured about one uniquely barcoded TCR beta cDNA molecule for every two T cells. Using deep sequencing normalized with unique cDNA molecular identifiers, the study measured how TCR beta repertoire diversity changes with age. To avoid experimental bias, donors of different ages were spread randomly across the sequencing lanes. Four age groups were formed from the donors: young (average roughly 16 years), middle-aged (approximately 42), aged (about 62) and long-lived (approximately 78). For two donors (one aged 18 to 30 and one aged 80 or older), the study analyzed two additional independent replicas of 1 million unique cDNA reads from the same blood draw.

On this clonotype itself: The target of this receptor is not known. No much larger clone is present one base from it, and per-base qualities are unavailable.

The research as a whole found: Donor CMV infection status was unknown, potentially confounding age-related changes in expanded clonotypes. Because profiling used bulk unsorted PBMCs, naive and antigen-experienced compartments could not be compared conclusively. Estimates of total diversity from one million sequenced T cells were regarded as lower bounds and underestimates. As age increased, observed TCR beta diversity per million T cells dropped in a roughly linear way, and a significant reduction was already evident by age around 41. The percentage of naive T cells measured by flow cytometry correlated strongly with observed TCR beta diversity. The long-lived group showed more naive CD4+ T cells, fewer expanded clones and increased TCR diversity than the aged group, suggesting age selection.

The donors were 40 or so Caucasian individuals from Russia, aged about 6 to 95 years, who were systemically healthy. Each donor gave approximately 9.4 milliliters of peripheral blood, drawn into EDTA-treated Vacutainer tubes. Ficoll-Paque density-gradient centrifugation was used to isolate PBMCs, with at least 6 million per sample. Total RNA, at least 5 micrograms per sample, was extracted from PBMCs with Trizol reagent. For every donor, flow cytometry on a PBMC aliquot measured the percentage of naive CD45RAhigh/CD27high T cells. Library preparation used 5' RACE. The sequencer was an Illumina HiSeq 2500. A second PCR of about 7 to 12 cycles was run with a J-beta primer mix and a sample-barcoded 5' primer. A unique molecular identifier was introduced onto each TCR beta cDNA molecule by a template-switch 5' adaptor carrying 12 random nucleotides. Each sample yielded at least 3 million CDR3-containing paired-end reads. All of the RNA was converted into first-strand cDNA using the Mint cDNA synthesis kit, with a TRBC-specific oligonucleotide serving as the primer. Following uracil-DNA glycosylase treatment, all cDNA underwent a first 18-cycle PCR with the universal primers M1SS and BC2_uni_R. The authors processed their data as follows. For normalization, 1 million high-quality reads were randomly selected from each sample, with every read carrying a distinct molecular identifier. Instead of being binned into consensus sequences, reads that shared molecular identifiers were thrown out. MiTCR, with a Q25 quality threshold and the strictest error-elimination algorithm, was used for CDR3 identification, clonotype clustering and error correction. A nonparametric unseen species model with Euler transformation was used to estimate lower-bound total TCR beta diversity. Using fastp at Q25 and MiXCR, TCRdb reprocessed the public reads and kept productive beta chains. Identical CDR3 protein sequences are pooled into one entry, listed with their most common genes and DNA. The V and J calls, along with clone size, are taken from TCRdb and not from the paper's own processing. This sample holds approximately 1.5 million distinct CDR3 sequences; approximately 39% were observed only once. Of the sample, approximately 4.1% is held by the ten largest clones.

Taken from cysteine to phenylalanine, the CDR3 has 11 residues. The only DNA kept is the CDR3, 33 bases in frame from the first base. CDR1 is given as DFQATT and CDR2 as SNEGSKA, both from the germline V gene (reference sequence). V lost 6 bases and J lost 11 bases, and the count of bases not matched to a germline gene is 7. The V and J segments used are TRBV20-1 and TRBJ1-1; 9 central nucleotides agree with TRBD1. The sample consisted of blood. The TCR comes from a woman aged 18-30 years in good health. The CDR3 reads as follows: CSALDRGRAFF. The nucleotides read TGCAGTGCCCTGGACAGGGGACGCGCTTTCTTT.